The 14 T cell receptor beta chains below come from one sample, sequenced in a study of T cell changes during pregnancy in multiple sclerosis. The repertoire was sequenced with immunoSEQ multiplex PCR; TCRdb's copy has only in-frame clones and lacks some. Of more than 45,000 clones in the sample, approximately 93% were seen once. The sample in question was CD4+ T cells from peripheral blood mononuclear cells, obtained in the first trimester of pregnancy. These receptors were collected from a female donor with multiple sclerosis, enrolled in a pregnancy study.

The rearrangement links TRBV6-1 to TRBJ2-7; 8 bases map to TRBD1. Germline V gene sequence: CDR1 MNHNS, CDR2 SASEGT. With 3 bases clipped from V and 6 bases from J, the junction kept 10 bases outside the gene matches. The CDR3 sequence is 15 residues long. CDR3: CASSDTGTGGREQYF. The CDR3 nucleotides read TGTGCCAGCAGTGACACCGGGACAGGCGGGCGCGAGCAGTACTTC.

The chain has TRBV19 and TRBJ2-7; D is possibly TRBD1 (7 bases). The CDR3 spans 16 residues. In germline, CDR1 is LNHDA, CDR2 SQIVND (reference sequence). The V end was cut by 1 base, the J end by 0 bases, with 13 bases between. This CDR3 is CASSIVGRGDSYEQYF. In nucleotides, the CDR3 is TGTGCCAGTAGTATAGTTGGCAGGGGGGACTCCTACGAGCAGTACTTC.

The chain uses TRBV15 and TRBJ2-7; 8 bases align to TRBD2. Germline V CDR1 and CDR2: LNHNV, YYDKDF (reference sequence). V dropped 0 bases and J dropped 4; count of bases not matched to a gene: 5. The CDR3 spans 15 residues. CDR3 sequence: CATSREAGVGYEQYF. CDR3 DNA: TGTGCCACCAGCAGAGAAGCGGGGGTTGGGTACGAGCAGTACTTC.

The rearrangement joins TRBV7-2 to TRBJ2-7; 8 bases are a match to TRBD1. V lost 5 bases to trimming and J lost 6 bases; unmatched junction nucleotides: 3. CDR3 length equals 12 residues. CDR1 is SGHTA, CDR2 FQGNSA, per germline. The CDR3 protein is CASSAQGGEQYF. CDR3 DNA sequence: TGTGCCAGCAGCGCACAGGGGGGCGAGCAGTACTTC.

This chain connects TRBV15 to TRBJ1-1; 7 positions match TRBD1. The trim removed 0 bases at V and 3 bases at J, leaving 10 bases unmatched. Germline V gene sequence: CDR1 LNHNV, CDR2 YYDKDF (reference sequence). The CDR3 consists of 17 residues. CDR3 protein: CATSRDGAQGEHTEAFF. In DNA form, the CDR3 reads TGTGCCACCAGCAGAGATGGAGCTCAGGGGGAACACACTGAAGCTTTCTTT.

This clone was found once. V is TRBV4-1 and J is TRBJ1-4; 7 bases map to TRBD1. Losses at the gene ends were 0 bases for V and 0 bases for J; bases not matched to a gene: 7. The germline V gene has CDR1 MGHRA and CDR2 YSYEKL. CDR3 length: 18 amino acids. The CDR3 spells CASSQDRDSSATNEKLFF. CDR3 DNA sequence: TGCGCCAGCAGCCAAGACCGGGACAGCTCTGCAACTAATGAAAAACTGTTTTTT.

This sequence joins TRBV4-1 and TRBJ2-5; TRBD2 matches 8 bases. V shed 6 bases and J 4 bases; nucleotides not matched to a gene: 13. Germline assignment: CDR1 MGHRA and CDR2 YSYEKL. The CDR3 runs 16 residues. CDR3 protein: CASRKTRGSGGETQYF. CDR3 DNA sequence: TGCGCCAGCAGAAAAACGCGGGGCAGCGGGGGAGAGACCCAGTACTTC.

This clone appeared once. The CDR3 DNA sequence: TGCGCCAGCAGTTTAGGACTTAACTATGGCTACACCTTC. This translates into CASSLGLNYGYTF. The chain uses TRBV5-1 and TRBJ1-2, with D unresolved. V gave up 5 bases and J gave up 1 base, with 9 bases separating them. This CDR3 spans 13 amino acids. In germline, CDR1 is SGHRS, CDR2 YFSETQ.

This chain connects TRBV12-5 to TRBJ1-1, with D tentatively TRBD1 (6 bases). This CDR3 comprises 19 residues. The V gene's germline CDR1 is LGHNT and CDR2 FRNRAP. V lost 1 base to trimming and J lost 1 base, with 22 bases between them. This chain's CDR3 is CASGLAFTPGAWGNTEAFF. In DNA, the CDR3 is TGTGCTAGTGGTTTGGCCTTTACCCCAGGGGCCTGGGGGAACACTGAAGCTTTCTTT.

V gene TRBV13 combines with J gene TRBJ1-5, with 8 bases fitting TRBD1. The CDR3 consists of 15 residues. CDR1 and CDR2 (germline): PRHDT, FYEKMQ (reference sequence). V was pared by 3 bases and J by 6 bases, with 7 bases of the junction left unmatched. The CDR3 is CASSFQGAGRQPQHF. The CDR3, as DNA: TGTGCCAGCAGCTTTCAGGGGGCGGGGCGTCAGCCCCAGCATTTT.

The rearrangement uses TRBV6-5 and TRBJ2-7; D uncertain. Germline V CDR1 and CDR2: MNHEY, SVGAGI. Trimming shortened V by 0 bases and J by 0 bases, and 12 bases separated the two germline ends. The CDR3 totals 16 residues. This CDR3 reads CASSYSAASSSYEQYF. The CDR3 nucleotides read TGTGCCAGCAGTTACTCGGCCGCATCCAGCTCCTACGAGCAGTACTTC.

The rearrangement joins TRBV6-1 to TRBJ2-3, with D uncertain. The V gene lost 0 bases and the J gene lost 2 bases, with 6 bases spanning the gap. The CDR3 is 14 residues long. In germline, CDR1 is MNHNS, CDR2 SASEGT. The CDR3 DNA follows: TGTGCCAGCAGTGAAGCGGGCTCCACAGATACGCAGTATTTT. It is translated as CASSEAGSTDTQYF.

This chain connects TRBV29-1 to TRBJ2-7; 9 nucleotides agree with TRBD2. This CDR3 has 14 residues. Germline trimming cut 4 bases from V and 2 bases from J; bases unmatched to any gene: 6. CDR1 is SQVTM, CDR2 ANQGSEA, per germline. CDR3 protein: CSVGLAGKPYEQYF. For the CDR3, the DNA is TGCAGCGTTGGCCTAGCGGGGAAACCCTACGAGCAGTACTTC.

The chain recombines TRBV5-1 with TRBJ2-7; D possibly corresponds to TRBD2 (7 bases). V lost 6 bases and J 3 bases, leaving 28 bases between the germline ends. The CDR3 sequence is 18 residues long. Germline V gene lookup returns CDR1 SGHRS and CDR2 YFSETQ. In DNA form, the CDR3 reads TGCGCCAGCAACTCGGGGGCCAGGACGCCTGGGGACTACTACGAGCAGTACTTC. This encodes CASNSGARTPGDYYEQYF.